Detailed here is one T cell receptor (beta chain). This entry is derived from a study of blood T cell repertoires in COVID-19. About the study: Spain, Italy and the United States supplied samples that represented acute and convalescent COVID-19. The analysed material was cDNA or gDNA that came from T cells, B-cell-depleted T cells, or PBMCs.

Original methodology: Amplification of reference gene primers provided the estimated nucleated cell counts. Here immunoSEQ multiplex PCR was the method, and the copy in TCRdb shows in-frame clones only, minus some. V and J calls and clone size are copied from that table; D and trimming were computed from the DNA. The sample contains over 130,000 clones, roughly 90% of which appear only once. CDR1 is SGHTA, CDR2 FQGNSA, per germline. The CDR3 loop spans 14 amino acids. V was cut by 2 bases and J by 8 bases, with 13 bases left in between. V is TRBV7-2 and J is TRBJ1-3, with D possibly matching TRBD1 (5 bases). Sequenced: peripheral blood. This sequence was found in a woman aged 55-75 years with active or convalescent COVID-19. The CDR3 sequence: CASSLSGRGDTIYF. CDR3 nucleotide sequence: TGTGCCAGCAGCTTATCGGGTAGGGGCGACACCATATATTTT.